Following are 15 T cell receptor beta chains from one sample sequenced in a study of cytomegalovirus exposure and HLA in healthy donors. This PCR relied on a set of 60 Vbeta primers and 13 Jbeta primers. Profiling relied on immunoSEQ multiplex PCR, and the TCRdb table lists in-frame clones only, not all of them. The data contain around 140,000 clones, just under 90% of them singletons. Sequenced: PBMCs. These receptors all stem from a young woman in good health and CMV-seronegative.

The V gene is TRBV18, the J gene TRBJ2-2, with D perhaps matching TRBD1 (6 bases). The germline CDR1 and CDR2 sequences are KGHSH and LQKENI. Trimming took 5 bases from V and 12 from J, leaving 13 bases between them. The CDR3 is made up of 12 amino acids. CDR3 bases: TGTGCCAGCTCAGTCGCAGGGGAGAAGCTGTTTTTT. It is translated as CASSVAGEKLFF.

Regarding this clone: A junction end diverges from the germline sequence, so it may reflect a read error. This rearrangement joins TRBV2 to TRBJ2-5; the match to TRBD2 covers 11 bases. This CDR3 region has 15 residues. CDR1 is SNHLY and CDR2 is FYNNEI in the germline V gene. The CDR3 spells CASSEGTSGQETQYF. The CDR3 DNA is TGTGCCAGCAGCGAAGGGACTAGCGGTCAAGAGACCCAGTACTTC.

The V call is TRBV19, the J call TRBJ2-1, with 8 bases lining up with TRBD2. The germline V gene has CDR1 LNHDA and CDR2 SQIVND (reference sequence). The CDR3 sequence is 13 residues long. V was clipped by 6 bases and J by 2 bases; unmatched bases: 0. The CDR3 region is CASRAGAYNEQFF. For the CDR3, the DNA is TGTGCCAGTAGAGCGGGAGCCTACAATGAGCAGTTCTTC. The full variable domain, its missing parts supplied by reference TRBV19 and TRBJ2-1, is DGGITQSPKYLFRKEGQNVTLSCEQNLNHDAMYWYRQDPGQGLRLIYYSQIVNDFQKGDIAEGYSVSREKKESFPLTVTSAQKNPTAFYLCASRAGAYNEQFFGPGTRLTVL.

The chain employs TRBV9 and TRBJ1-4; no clear D gene. V gave up 4 bases and J gave up 8 bases, with 21 bases separating them. From germline, CDR1 is SGDLS and CDR2 YYNGEE. The CDR3 extends over 16 amino acids. CDR3 in DNA: TGTGCCAGCAGCCCAGCGGGCGCAGGAAAAAGCGAAAAACTGTTTTTT. Translated, it gives CASSPAGAGKSEKLFF. The full variable domain, in which reference TRBV9 and TRBJ1-4 provide the parts outside the CDR3, is DSGVTQTPKHLITATGQRVTLRCSPRSGDLSVYWYQQSLDQGLQFLIQYYNGEERAKGNILERFSAQQFPDLHSELNLSSLELGDSALYFCASSPAGAGKSEKLFFGSGTQLSVL.

This sequence joins TRBV28 and TRBJ2-7; 7 bases are a match to TRBD1. CDR1 MDHEN and CDR2 SYDVKM come from the germline V gene. The CDR3 is 14 amino acids. Trimming at V came to 3 bases and at J to 6 bases, leaving 8 bases not matched to a gene. The CDR3 spells CASSFGDRVGEQYF. CDR3 nucleotides: TGTGCCAGCAGTTTTGGAGACAGGGTTGGCGAGCAGTACTTC.

J is TRBJ1-4 and V is TRBV27; possible D gene TRBD1, 6 bases. Germline CDR1 and CDR2: MNHEY and SMNVEV (reference sequence). This CDR3 has 14 amino acids. With 5 bases removed from V and 1 base from J, the gap between germline ends came to 8 bases. CDR3 coding DNA: TGTGCCAGCAGTCTCAGGGGAACTAATGAAAAACTGTTTTTT. Amino acid sequence: CASSLRGTNEKLFF.

The CDR3 DNA sequence: TGTGCCAGCAGCTTAACAGGCTTGGATACGCAGTATTTT. The encoded protein is CASSLTGLDTQYF. The gene calls are TRBV7-9 and TRBJ2-3; D may be TRBD1 (5 bases). The CDR3 has 13 residues. Germline V gene lookup returns CDR1 SEHNR and CDR2 FQNEAQ (reference sequence). V was clipped by 2 bases and J by 6 bases, with 9 bases between them.

The chain uses TRBV7-3 and TRBJ2-7, with D uncertain. The V and J ends lost 5 bases and 0 bases respectively, with 8 bases between them. This CDR3 spans 13 amino acids. Germline V CDR1 and CDR2: SGHTA, FQGTGA. The CDR3 DNA reads TGTGCCAGCAGCCCAACAAACTCCTACGAGCAGTACTTC. Translation: CASSPTNSYEQYF.

The genes are TRBV4-2 and TRBJ2-1; D possibly corresponds to TRBD1 (6 bases). The CDR3 covers 18 residues. The V and J ends lost 3 bases and 0 bases respectively, with 18 bases between them. CDR1 and CDR2 from the germline V gene are LGHNA and YNFKEQ. The CDR3 region has the DNA TGTGCCAGCAGCCACCCGATTCCCCAGGGGAGCTCCTACAATGAGCAGTTCTTC. Protein product: CASSHPIPQGSSYNEQFF.

The chain has TRBV15 and TRBJ1-4; 9 bases agree with TRBD1. The CDR3 spans 16 residues. Trimming cost V 3 bases and J 5 bases; bases outside gene matches: 7. Per germline, CDR1 LNHNV and CDR2 YYDKDF (reference sequence). CDR3 nucleotides: TGTGCCACCAGCAGCGGCCGAGGACAGGGGAATGAAAAACTGTTTTTT. It translates to CATSSGRGQGNEKLFF.

The V call is TRBV6-5, the J call TRBJ2-2; TRBD1 aligns across 11 bases. Germline V lookup: CDR1 MNHEY, CDR2 SVGAGI. Trimming took 6 bases from V and 3 from J; bases not matched to a gene: 0. This CDR3 is built from 14 residues. This CDR3 reads CASRGQGDTGELFF. CDR3 sequence (DNA): TGTGCCAGCAGGGGACAGGGGGACACCGGGGAGCTGTTTTTT.

The chain couples TRBV28 to TRBJ2-7; TRBD1 aligns across 8 bases. The trim removed 6 bases at V and 0 bases at J, leaving 7 bases unmatched. Germline V gene lookup returns CDR1 MDHEN and CDR2 SYDVKM. There are 15 residues in the CDR3. The CDR3 spells CASSPPRGLSYEQYF. CDR3 DNA sequence: TGTGCCAGCAGCCCCCCCAGGGGGCTCTCCTACGAGCAGTACTTC.

J is TRBJ2-5 and V is TRBV5-6, with 7 bases aligning to TRBD1. Per the germline V gene, CDR1 is SGHDT and CDR2 is YYEEEE. This CDR3 contains 13 residues. V lost 7 bases and J lost 1; bases outside the gene matches: 4. The CDR3 coding sequence is TGTGCCAGCGTGGGACAGCCCCAAGAGACCCAGTACTTC. Translated, it gives CASVGQPQETQYF. Variable domain in full (rest from reference TRBV5-6 and TRBJ2-5): DAGVTQSPTHLIKTRGQQVTLRCSPKSGHDTVSWYQQALGQGPQFIFQYYEEEERQRGNFPDRFSGHQFPNYSSELNVNALLLGDSALYLCASVGQPQETQYFGPGTRLLVL.

CDR3 loop: CASPEGRLNEKLFF. DNA of the CDR3: TGTGCCAGCCCGGAGGGACGGCTTAATGAAAAACTGTTTTTT. The chain has TRBV5-8 and TRBJ1-4, with D possibly being TRBD1 (5 bases). This CDR3 has 14 residues. The V gene's germline CDR1 is SGHTS and CDR2 YDEGEE. V was pared by 7 bases and J by 4 bases, with 14 bases between.

This chain links TRBV18 with TRBJ1-1, with 7 bases matching TRBD1. The CDR3 sequence is 13 residues long. The V gene's germline CDR1 is KGHSH and CDR2 LQKENI. The V segment lost 4 bases and the J segment 6 bases; nucleotides outside the gene matches: 5. In nucleotides, the CDR3 is TGTGCCAGCTCACTTCAGGGGGAGGCTGAAGCTTTCTTT. Translating gives CASSLQGEAEAFF.